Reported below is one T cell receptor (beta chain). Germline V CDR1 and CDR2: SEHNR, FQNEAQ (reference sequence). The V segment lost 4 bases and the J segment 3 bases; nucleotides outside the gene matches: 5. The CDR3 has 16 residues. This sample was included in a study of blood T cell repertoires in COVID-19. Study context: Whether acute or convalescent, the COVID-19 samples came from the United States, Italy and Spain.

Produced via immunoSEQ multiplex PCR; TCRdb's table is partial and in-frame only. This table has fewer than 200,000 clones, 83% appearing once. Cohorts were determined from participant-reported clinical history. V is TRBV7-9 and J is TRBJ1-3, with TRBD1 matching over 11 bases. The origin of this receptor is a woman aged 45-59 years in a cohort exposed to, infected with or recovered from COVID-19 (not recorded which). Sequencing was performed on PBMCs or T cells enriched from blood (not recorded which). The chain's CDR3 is CASSSGGTGGGNTIYF. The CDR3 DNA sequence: TGTGCCAGCAGCTCAGGAGGGACAGGGGGTGGAAACACCATATATTTT.